Detailed here is one T cell receptor beta chain. Antigen specificity is unknown. Generated by immunoSEQ multiplex PCR, the TCRdb table keeps only in-frame clones and is missing some. The table lists roughly 250,000 clones, 60% to 75% of them singletons. CDR1 and CDR2 (germline): MNHEY, SVGAGI. V was cut by 4 bases and J by 0 bases, with 9 bases left in between. CDR3 length: 15 amino acids. This sample stems from a study of cytotoxic CD8 clonotypes in ibrutinib-treated CLL. Study-wide findings and caveats: Sampling times differed between sustained-remission and progressing patients. Clonality showed a rise at ibrutinib response that reversed toward baseline at progression.

The sequence was obtained from a human donor with chronic lymphocytic leukemia. V is TRBV6-5 and J is TRBJ1-4; D might be TRBD1 (6 bases). Source: PBMCs, taken after 24 months of ibrutinib treatment. In DNA, the CDR3 is TGTGCCAGCAGTTCCACAGGGACAACTAATGAAAAACTGTTTTTT. It translates to CASSSTGTTNEKLFF.